The sequence of this T cell receptor (beta chain) was determined in a study of control samples from healthy donors and cancer patients. V lost 0 bases and J lost 1, with 9 bases in between. Germline CDR1 and CDR2: KGHSH and LQKENI. The CDR3 consists of 15 residues. Clones were read by immunoSEQ multiplex PCR, and TCRdb kept only the in-frame ones, dropping some. The table includes about 120,000 clones, roughly nine tenths detected once. Specimen: blood. This chain links TRBV18 with TRBJ1-1, with TRBD1 as a possible D gene (5 bases). This clonotype was sampled from a man between 45 and 60 years old in good health. CDR3 DNA sequence: TGTGCCAGCTCACCACCGAGAAGGGGGAACACTGAAGCTTTCTTT. Encoded protein: CASSPPRRGNTEAFF.